Below, 18 T cell receptor beta chains from the same sample are listed, as sequenced in a study of CD8 T cell repertoires and HIV-1 epitope variants. No cognate antigen is known for these TCRs. Measured with immunoSEQ multiplex PCR; TCRdb has only the in-frame clones, and not every one. The table includes roughly 5,300 clones, 67% detected once. Sequencing was carried out using cultured CD8+ T cells derived from PBMCs. These receptors all stem from a male donor with HIV.

This rearrangement joins TRBV7-9 to TRBJ2-7; no clear D. CDR3 size: 13 residues. V dropped 3 bases and J dropped 1 base, with 7 bases sitting between them. Germline CDR1 SEHNR, CDR2 FQNEAQ (reference sequence). The CDR3 bases are TGTGCCAGCAGCTTTACTGGATCCTACGAGCAGTACTTC. Translating it yields CASSFTGSYEQYF. The full variable domain, its missing parts supplied by reference TRBV7-9 and TRBJ2-7, is DTGVSQNPRHKITKRGQNVTFRCDPISEHNRLYWYRQTLGQGPEFLTYFQNEAQLEKSRLLSDRFSAERPKGSFSTLEIQRTEQGDSAMYLCASSFTGSYEQYFGPGTRLTVT.

V usage is TRBV14 and J usage is TRBJ2-1; D may be TRBD2 (5 bases). Germline V gene lookup returns CDR1 SGHDN and CDR2 FVKESK. Trimming pared 0 bases from V and 3 bases from J, leaving 9 bases between. This CDR3 contains 15 residues. The CDR3 DNA is TGTGCCAGCAGCCAAGATCGAGAGGGCTACAATGAGCAGTTCTTC. Protein sequence: CASSQDREGYNEQFF.

The CDR3 loop is CASSPLGAIDTQYF. In nucleotides, the CDR3 is TGTGCCAGCAGCCCGTTGGGCGCGATTGATACGCAGTATTTT. The chain employs TRBV5-4 and TRBJ2-3; D is ambiguous. The V gene lost 4 bases and the J gene lost 6 bases, with 15 bases spanning the gap. Germline CDR1 is SGHNT and CDR2 is YYREEE (reference sequence). This CDR3 is built from 14 residues.

The chain combines TRBV7-9 with TRBJ2-5; 9 bases map to TRBD2. The J call may be mistaken, given a closer DNA end match to TRBJ2-7. Looked up from germline, CDR1 is SEHNR and CDR2 is FQNEAQ (reference sequence). This CDR3 has 14 amino acids. The CDR3 coding sequence is TGTGCCAGCAGCCCCGGACTAGCGTCCTACGAGCAGTACTTC. Residues: CASSPGLASYEQYF.

The chain is built from TRBV6-5 and TRBJ1-4; no firm D call. Germline CDR1 MNHEY, CDR2 SVGAGI. The CDR3 is 14 residues long. The V end lost 0 bases, the J end lost 7 bases, and 9 bases lay between the germline ends. The CDR3 here is CASSYSKNGEKLFF. CDR3 in DNA: TGTGCCAGCAGTTACTCGAAAAATGGTGAAAAACTGTTTTTT.

The chain joins TRBV5-4 to TRBJ2-1, with D perhaps TRBD1 or TRBD2 (7 bases each). The CDR3 sequence is 14 residues long. Trimming took 5 bases from V and 15 from J, leaving 24 bases between them. Germline V lookup: CDR1 SGHNT, CDR2 YYREEE (reference sequence). The DNA for the CDR3 is TGTGCCAGCAGAGGGACAGCTAGCGGTCTACCCCCGTTCTTC. This gives the protein CASRGTASGLPPFF.

The V call is TRBV18, the J call TRBJ1-1; 7 bases are shared with TRBD1. CDR3 size: 14 residues. V lost 2 bases, J lost 2 bases, and 2 bases stayed unmatched. Germline V gives CDR1 KGHSH, CDR2 LQKENI. CDR3 sequence reads: CASSPWDSNTEAFF. CDR3 in DNA: TGTGCCAGCTCACCATGGGACAGTAACACTGAAGCTTTCTTT. Full variable domain (outside the CDR3, taken from reference TRBV18 and TRBJ1-1): NAGVMQNPRHLVRRRGQEARLRCSPMKGHSHVYWYRQLPEEGLKFMVYLQKENIIDESGMPKERFSAEFPKEGPSILRIQQVVRGDSAAYFCASSPWDSNTEAFFGQGTRLTVV.

The J gene is TRBJ2-2, the V gene TRBV29-1; 7 bases agree with TRBD1. This CDR3 has 16 amino acids. V dropped 1 base and J dropped 5; count of bases not matched to a gene: 10. The germline CDR1 and CDR2 sequences are SQVTM and ANQGSEA. Here the CDR3 reads CSVEATQGWGTGELFF. The CDR3 DNA follows: TGCAGCGTTGAAGCGACACAGGGGTGGGGGACCGGGGAGCTGTTTTTT.

This sequence joins TRBV5-1 and TRBJ2-3; 12 bases fit TRBD2. Per germline, CDR1 SGHRS and CDR2 YFSETQ. CDR3 size: 17 residues. V was pared by 4 bases and J by 4 bases, with 10 bases of the junction left unmatched. This CDR3 reads CASSPLGLAGGPDTQYF. The CDR3 DNA is TGCGCCAGCAGCCCCCTCGGGCTAGCGGGAGGGCCAGATACGCAGTATTTT.

This clone was seen a handful of times. This chain connects TRBV19 to TRBJ1-5; the D gene is possibly TRBD1 (5 bases). The V end was cut by 3 bases, the J end by 2 bases, with 11 bases between. The CDR3 sequence is 15 residues long. Looked up from germline, CDR1 is LNHDA and CDR2 is SQIVND (reference sequence). CDR3 DNA: TGTGCCAGTAGTATGACGCAGGGTGGCAATCAGCCCCAGCATTTT. Translating gives CASSMTQGGNQPQHF.

This clone has only a few counts. The chain combines TRBV6-1 with TRBJ2-7, with D possibly being TRBD2 (6 bases). The CDR3 is 15 amino acids. V shed 7 bases and J shed 8 bases, with 24 bases lying between them. CDR1 MNHNS and CDR2 SASEGT come from the germline V gene. Here the CDR3 reads CASTALGDSFRQQYF. The CDR3 DNA sequence: TGTGCCAGCACCGCCCTCGGGGACTCCTTTCGTCAGCAGTACTTC.

This clone was found once. The chain recombines TRBV6-5 with TRBJ2-2, with D perhaps assigned TRBD1 or TRBD2 (5 bases each). Deletions cut 6 bases from V and 1 base from J, with 12 bases between. The CDR3 has 15 residues. Germline CDR1 and CDR2: MNHEY and SVGAGI. CDR3 sequence: CASRGRQKNTGELFF. The CDR3 DNA is TGTGCCAGCAGGGGGAGACAGAAGAACACCGGGGAGCTGTTTTTT.

The rearrangement links TRBV28 to TRBJ2-7; a weak D match, TRBD1 (5 bases). The V end lost 4 bases, the J end lost 2 bases, and 12 bases lay between the germline ends. This CDR3 has 14 amino acids. Germline lookup yields CDR1 MDHEN and CDR2 SYDVKM. DNA of the CDR3: TGTGCCAGCAGTTGGATAGACAGTCCCTACGAGCAGTACTTC. Translating it yields CASSWIDSPYEQYF.

This clone is deemed large. The chain joins TRBV28 to TRBJ1-1; a possible D gene is TRBD1 (6 bases). Trimming took off 10 bases at V and 1 base at J, with 16 bases between the two ends. The CDR3 loop spans 14 amino acids. Germline loops: CDR1 MDHEN, CDR2 SYDVKM. For the CDR3, the DNA is TGTGCCACCTTTCCGACAGGCTCGAACACTGAAGCTTTCTTT. Translation: CATFPTGSNTEAFF.

The CDR3 DNA is TGTGCCAGCAAAGCGGGGGCCTCCGGATCCTACGAGCAGTACTTC. The encoded protein is CASKAGASGSYEQYF. This chain uses TRBV6-5 with TRBJ2-7; 8 bases fit TRBD2. The germline gives CDR1 MNHEY, CDR2 SVGAGI. V was pared by 7 bases and J by 1 base, with 9 bases of the junction left unmatched. The CDR3 runs 15 residues.

CDR3: CASSQGERGYTF. The DNA for the CDR3 is TGCGCCAGCAGTCAGGGGGAACGGGGCTACACCTTC. The rearrangement uses TRBV23-1 and TRBJ1-2; a weak D match, TRBD1 (5 bases). TRBV23-1 is reported as an ORF; its role is uncertain. The CDR3 is 12 amino acids. The ends were cut back, 3 bases at V and 8 bases at J, with 10 bases in the middle.

The gene calls are TRBV6-5 and TRBJ1-2; D might be TRBD1 (6 bases). Trimming stripped 0 bases from V and 4 bases from J, with 9 bases between. Germline V gene data show CDR1 as MNHEY and CDR2 as SVGAGI. The CDR3 extends over 14 amino acids. CDR3 region: CASSYSGGLYGYTF. CDR3 nucleotides: TGTGCCAGCAGTTACTCAGGGGGACTCTATGGCTACACCTTC.

The chain employs TRBV2 and TRBJ2-1; 9 bases line up with TRBD1. Germline V gives CDR1 SNHLY, CDR2 FYNNEI. V lost 6 bases to trimming and J lost 5 bases; unmatched junction nucleotides: 11. This CDR3 region has 16 residues. This CDR3 is CASRERTGEPHNEQFF. As DNA, the CDR3 is TGTGCCAGCAGAGAGCGGACAGGGGAGCCCCACAATGAGCAGTTCTTC.